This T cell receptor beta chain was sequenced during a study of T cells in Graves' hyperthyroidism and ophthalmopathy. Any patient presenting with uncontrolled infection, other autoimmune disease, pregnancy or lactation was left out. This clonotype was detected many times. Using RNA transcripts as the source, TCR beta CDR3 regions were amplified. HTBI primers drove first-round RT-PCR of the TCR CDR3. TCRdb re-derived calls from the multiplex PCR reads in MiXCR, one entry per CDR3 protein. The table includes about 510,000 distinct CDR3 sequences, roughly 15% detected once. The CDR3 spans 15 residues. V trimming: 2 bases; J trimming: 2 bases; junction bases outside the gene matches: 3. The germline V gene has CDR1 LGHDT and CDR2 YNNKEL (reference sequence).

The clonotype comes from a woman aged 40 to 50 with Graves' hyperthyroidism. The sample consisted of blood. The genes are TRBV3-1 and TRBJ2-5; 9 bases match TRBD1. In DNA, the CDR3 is TGTGCCAGCAGCCAAACGGGACAGGGTCAAGAGACCCAGTACTTC. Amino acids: CASSQTGQGQETQYF.